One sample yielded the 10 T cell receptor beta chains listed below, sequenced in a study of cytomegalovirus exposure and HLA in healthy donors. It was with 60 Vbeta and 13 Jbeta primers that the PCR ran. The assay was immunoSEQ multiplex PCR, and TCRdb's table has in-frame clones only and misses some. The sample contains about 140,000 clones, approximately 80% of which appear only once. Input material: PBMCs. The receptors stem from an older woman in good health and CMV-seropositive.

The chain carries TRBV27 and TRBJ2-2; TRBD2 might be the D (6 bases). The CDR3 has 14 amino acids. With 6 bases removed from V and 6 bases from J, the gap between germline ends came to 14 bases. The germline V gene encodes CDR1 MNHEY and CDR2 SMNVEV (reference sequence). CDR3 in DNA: TGTGCCAGCAGGGTGGGGGGTCTTTCCGGGGAGCTGTTTTTT. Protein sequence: CASRVGGLSGELFF.

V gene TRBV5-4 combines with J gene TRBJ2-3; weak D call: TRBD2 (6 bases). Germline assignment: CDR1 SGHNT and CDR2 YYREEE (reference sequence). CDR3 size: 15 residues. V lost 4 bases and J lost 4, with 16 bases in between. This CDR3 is CASSPDYERSDTQYF. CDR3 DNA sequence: TGTGCCAGCAGCCCGGACTACGAGAGGTCAGATACGCAGTATTTT.

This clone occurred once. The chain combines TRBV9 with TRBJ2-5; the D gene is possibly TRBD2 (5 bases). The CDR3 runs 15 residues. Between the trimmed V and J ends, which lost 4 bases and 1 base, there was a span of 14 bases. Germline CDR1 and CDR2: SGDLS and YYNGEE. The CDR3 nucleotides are TGTGCCAGCAGCAAACACGACTACCGCCAAGAGACCCAGTACTTC. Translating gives CASSKHDYRQETQYF.

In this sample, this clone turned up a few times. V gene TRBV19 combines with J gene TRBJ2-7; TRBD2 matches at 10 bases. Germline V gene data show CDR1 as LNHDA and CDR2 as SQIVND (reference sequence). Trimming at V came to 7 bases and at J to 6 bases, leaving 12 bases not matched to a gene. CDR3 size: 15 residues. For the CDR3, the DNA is TGTGCCAGTAAGTTTCGTCTAGCGGGAGAAGGCGAGCAGTACTTC. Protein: CASKFRLAGEGEQYF.

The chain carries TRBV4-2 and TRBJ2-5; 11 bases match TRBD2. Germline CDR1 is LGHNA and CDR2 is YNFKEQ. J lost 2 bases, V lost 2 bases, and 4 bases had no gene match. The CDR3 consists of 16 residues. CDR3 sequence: CASSQLLAGAQETQYF. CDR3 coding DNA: TGTGCCAGCAGCCAATTACTAGCGGGAGCACAAGAGACCCAGTACTTC.

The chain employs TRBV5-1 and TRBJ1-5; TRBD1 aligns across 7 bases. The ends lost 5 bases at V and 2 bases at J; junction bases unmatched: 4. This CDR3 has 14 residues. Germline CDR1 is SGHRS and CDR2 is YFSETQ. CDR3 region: CASRPDRGNQPQHF. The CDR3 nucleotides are TGCGCCAGCAGGCCCGACAGGGGCAATCAGCCCCAGCATTTT.

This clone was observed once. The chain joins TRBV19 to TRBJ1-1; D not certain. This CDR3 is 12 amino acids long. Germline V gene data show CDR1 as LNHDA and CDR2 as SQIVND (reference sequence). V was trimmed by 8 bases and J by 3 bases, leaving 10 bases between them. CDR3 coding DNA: TGTGCCAGTGCTCAGATGTACACTGAAGCTTTCTTT. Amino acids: CASAQMYTEAFF.

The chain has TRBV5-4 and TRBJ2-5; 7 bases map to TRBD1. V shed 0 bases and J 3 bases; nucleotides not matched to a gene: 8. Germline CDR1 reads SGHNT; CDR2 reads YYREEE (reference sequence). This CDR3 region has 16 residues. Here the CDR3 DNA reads TGTGCCAGCAGCTTGGCCCGGTCAGGGGGTGAAGAGACCCAGTACTTC. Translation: CASSLARSGGEETQYF.

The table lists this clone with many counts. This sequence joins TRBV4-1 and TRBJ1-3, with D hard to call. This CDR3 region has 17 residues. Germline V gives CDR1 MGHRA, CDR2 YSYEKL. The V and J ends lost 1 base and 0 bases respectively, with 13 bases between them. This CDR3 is CASSQVDVGLSGNTIYF. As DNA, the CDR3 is TGCGCCAGCAGCCAAGTTGATGTCGGACTCTCTGGAAACACCATATATTTT.

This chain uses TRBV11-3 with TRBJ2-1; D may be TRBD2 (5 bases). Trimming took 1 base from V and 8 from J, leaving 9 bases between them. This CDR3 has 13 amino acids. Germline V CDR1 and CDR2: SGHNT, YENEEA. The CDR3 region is CASSLGLADEQFF. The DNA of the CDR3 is TGTGCCAGCAGCTTAGGGCTAGCAGATGAGCAGTTCTTC.